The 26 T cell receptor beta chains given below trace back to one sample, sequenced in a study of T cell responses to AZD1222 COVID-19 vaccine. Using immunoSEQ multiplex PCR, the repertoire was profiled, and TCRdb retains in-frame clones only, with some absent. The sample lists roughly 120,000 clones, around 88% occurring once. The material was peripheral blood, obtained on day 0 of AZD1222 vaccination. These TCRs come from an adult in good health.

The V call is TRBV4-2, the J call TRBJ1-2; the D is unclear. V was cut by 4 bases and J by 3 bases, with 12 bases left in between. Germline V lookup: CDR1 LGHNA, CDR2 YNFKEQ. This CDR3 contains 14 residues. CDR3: CASSRREEDYGYTF. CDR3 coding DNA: TGTGCCAGCAGCCGCCGGGAGGAGGACTATGGCTACACCTTC.

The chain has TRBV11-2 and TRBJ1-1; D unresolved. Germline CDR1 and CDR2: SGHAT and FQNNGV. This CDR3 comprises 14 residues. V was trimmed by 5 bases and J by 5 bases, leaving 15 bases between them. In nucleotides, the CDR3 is TGTGCCAGCAGCCCCACCGGGGTCGGAACTGAAGCTTTCTTT. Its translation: CASSPTGVGTEAFF.

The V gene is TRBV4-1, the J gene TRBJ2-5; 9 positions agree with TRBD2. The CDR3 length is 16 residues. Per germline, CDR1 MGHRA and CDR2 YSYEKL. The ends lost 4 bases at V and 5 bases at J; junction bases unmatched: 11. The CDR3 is CASSPGGSGGHETQYF. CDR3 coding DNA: TGCGCCAGCAGCCCGGGGGGTAGCGGGGGACACGAGACCCAGTACTTC.

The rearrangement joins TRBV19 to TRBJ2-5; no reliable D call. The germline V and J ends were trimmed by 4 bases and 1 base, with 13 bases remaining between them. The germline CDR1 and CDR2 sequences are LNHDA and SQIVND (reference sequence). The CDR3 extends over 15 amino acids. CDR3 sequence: CASSKGRAVQETQYF. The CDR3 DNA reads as TGTGCCAGTAGTAAGGGTCGGGCGGTCCAAGAGACCCAGTACTTC.

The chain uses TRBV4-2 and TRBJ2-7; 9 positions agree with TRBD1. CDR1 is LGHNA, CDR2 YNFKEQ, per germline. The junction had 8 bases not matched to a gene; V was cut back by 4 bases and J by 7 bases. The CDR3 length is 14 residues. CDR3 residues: CASSPEQGALEQYF. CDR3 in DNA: TGTGCCAGCAGCCCGGAACAGGGGGCGCTTGAGCAGTACTTC.

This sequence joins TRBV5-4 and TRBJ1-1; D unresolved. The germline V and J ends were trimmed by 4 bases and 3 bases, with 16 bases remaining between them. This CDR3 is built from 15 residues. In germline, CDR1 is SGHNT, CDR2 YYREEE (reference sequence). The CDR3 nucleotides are TGTGCCAGCAGCCTGGGAGGGTCGGTTCACACTGAAGCTTTCTTT. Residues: CASSLGGSVHTEAFF.

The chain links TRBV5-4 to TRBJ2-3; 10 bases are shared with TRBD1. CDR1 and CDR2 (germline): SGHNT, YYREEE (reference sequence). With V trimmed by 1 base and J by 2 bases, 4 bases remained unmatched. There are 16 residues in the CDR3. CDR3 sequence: CASSLWGQGITDTQYF. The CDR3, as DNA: TGTGCCAGCAGCTTGTGGGGACAGGGGATCACAGATACGCAGTATTTT.

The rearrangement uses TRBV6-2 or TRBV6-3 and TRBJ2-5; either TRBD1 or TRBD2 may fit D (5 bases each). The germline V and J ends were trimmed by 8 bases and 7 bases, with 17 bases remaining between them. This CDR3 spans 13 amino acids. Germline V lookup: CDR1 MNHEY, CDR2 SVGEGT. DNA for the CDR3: TGTGCCAGCCGCCGGGTGGGGGAAGGGACCCAGTACTTC. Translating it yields CASRRVGEGTQYF.

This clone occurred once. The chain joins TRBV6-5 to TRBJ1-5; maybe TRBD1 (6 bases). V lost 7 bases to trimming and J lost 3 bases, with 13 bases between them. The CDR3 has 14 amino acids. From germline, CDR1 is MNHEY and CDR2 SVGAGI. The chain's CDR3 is CASTGQLYNQPQHF. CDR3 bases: TGTGCCAGCACCGGACAGCTCTACAATCAGCCCCAGCATTTT.

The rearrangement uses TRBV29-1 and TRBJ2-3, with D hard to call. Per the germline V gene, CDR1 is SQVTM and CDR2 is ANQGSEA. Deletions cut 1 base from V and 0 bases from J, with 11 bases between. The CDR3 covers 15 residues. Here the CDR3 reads CSVEAREDSTDTQYF. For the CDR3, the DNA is TGCAGCGTTGAAGCCAGAGAGGATAGCACAGATACGCAGTATTTT.

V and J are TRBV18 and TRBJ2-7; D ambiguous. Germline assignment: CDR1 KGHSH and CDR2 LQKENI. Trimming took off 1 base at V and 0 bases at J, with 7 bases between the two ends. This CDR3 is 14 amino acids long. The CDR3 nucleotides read TGTGCCAGCTCACCACTTGAGAACTCCTACGAGCAGTACTTC. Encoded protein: CASSPLENSYEQYF.

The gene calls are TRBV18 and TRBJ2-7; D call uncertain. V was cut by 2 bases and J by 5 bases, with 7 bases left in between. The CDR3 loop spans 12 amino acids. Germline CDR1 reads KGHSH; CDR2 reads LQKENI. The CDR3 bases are TGTGCCAGCTCACCAAGAACGGACGAGCAGTACTTC. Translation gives CASSPRTDEQYF.

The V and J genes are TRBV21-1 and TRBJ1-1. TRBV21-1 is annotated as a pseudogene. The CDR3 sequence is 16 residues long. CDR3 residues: CASSSEGTRLNTEAFF. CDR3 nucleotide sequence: TGTGCCAGCAGCTCGGAGGGGACAAGGTTGAACACTGAAGCTTTCTTT.

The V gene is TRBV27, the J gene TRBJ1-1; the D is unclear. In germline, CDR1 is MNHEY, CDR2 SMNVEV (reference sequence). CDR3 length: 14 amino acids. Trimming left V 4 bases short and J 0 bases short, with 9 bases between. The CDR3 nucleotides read TGTGCCAGCAGTTCTCCCCAGTTGAACACTGAAGCTTTCTTT. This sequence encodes CASSSPQLNTEAFF.

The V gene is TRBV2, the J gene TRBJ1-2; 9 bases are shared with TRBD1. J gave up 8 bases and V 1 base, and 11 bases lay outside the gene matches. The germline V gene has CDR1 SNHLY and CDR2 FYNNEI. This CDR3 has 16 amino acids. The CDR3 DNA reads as TGTGCCAGCAGTGAAGTTAGAGGAACAGGGGGCGAGGGCTACACCTTC. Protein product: CASSEVRGTGGEGYTF.

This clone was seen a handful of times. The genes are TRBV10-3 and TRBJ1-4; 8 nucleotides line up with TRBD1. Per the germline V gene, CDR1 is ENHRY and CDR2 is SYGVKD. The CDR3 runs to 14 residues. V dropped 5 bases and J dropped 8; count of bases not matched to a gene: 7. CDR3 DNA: TGTGCCATCAGTTCCCAGGGGGCTCGGGAAAAACTGTTTTTT. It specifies CAISSQGAREKLFF.

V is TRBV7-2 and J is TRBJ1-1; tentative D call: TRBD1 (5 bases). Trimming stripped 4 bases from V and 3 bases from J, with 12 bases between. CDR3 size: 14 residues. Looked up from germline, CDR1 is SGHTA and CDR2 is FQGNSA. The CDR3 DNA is TGTGCCAGCAGCTGGCAGGGTCGGGACACTGAAGCTTTCTTT. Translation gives CASSWQGRDTEAFF.

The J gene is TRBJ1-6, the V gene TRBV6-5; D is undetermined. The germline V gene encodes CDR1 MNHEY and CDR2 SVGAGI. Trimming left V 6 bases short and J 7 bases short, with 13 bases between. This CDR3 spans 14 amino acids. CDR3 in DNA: TGTGCCAGCAGCCCCAACGGGCTCAATTCACCCCTCCACTTT. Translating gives CASSPNGLNSPLHF.

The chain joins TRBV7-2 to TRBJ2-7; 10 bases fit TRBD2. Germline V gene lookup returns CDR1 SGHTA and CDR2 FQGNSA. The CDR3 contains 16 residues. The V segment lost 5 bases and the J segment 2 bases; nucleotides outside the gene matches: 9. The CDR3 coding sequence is TGTGCCAGCAGCGTAACCGGGACTAGCGAGACCTACGAGCAGTACTTC. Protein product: CASSVTGTSETYEQYF.

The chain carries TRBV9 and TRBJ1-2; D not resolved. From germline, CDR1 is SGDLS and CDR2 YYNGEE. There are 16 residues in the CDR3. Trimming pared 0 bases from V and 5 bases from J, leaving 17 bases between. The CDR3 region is CASSVGRQEYHYGYTF. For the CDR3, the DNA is TGTGCCAGCAGCGTAGGCCGGCAGGAGTACCATTATGGCTACACCTTC.

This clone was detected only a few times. The CDR3 DNA is TGTGCCAGCAGCCAAGGAGGACAGCTCTCTGGAAACACCATATATTTT. It yields the protein CASSQGGQLSGNTIYF. J is TRBJ1-3 and V is TRBV14, with D possibly being TRBD1 (6 bases). This CDR3 contains 16 residues. V lost 1 base and J lost 0, with 10 bases in between. Germline V gene sequence: CDR1 SGHDN, CDR2 FVKESK.

The chain's CDR3 is CASSQGRGTEAFF. CDR3 bases: TGCGCCAGCAGCCAGGGAAGGGGCACTGAAGCTTTCTTT. This sequence joins TRBV4-3 and TRBJ1-1; the D gene is possibly TRBD1 (5 bases). V shed 3 bases and J shed 4 bases, with 9 bases lying between them. The CDR3 loop spans 13 amino acids. Germline loops: CDR1 LGHNA, CDR2 YSLEER.

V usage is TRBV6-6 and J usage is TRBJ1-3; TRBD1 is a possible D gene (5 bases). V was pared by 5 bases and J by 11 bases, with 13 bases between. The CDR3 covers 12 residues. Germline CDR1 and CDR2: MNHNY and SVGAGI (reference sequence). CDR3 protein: CASSPGAQAIYF. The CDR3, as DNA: TGTGCCAGCAGTCCCGGGGCTCAGGCCATATATTTT.

The CDR3 DNA reads as TGTGCCAGCAGCCAAGATTTAGCTAGCCGAGAGACCCAGTACTTC. Amino acids: CASSQDLASRETQYF. This chain uses TRBV4-2 with TRBJ2-5, with a possible D match to TRBD2 (5 bases). The CDR3 contains 15 residues. Trimming left V 0 bases short and J 4 bases short, with 12 bases between. Per the germline V gene, CDR1 is LGHNA and CDR2 is YNFKEQ.

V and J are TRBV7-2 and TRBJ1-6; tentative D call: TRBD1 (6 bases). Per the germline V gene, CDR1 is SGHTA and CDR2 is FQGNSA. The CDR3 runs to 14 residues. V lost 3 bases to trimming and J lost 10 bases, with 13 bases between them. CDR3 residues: CASSFQGRESPLHF. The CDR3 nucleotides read TGTGCCAGCAGCTTCCAGGGGAGAGAATCACCCCTCCACTTT.

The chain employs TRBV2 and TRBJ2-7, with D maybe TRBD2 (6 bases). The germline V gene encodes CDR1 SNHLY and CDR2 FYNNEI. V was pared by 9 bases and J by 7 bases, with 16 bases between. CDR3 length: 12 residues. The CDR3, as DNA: TGTGCCAGTAATGGGGGGAGAGAGGAGCAGTACTTC. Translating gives CASNGGREEQYF.